Each of the 16 T cell receptor beta chains below was sequenced from the same sample in a study of blood T cell repertoires in COVID-19. The protocol was immunoSEQ multiplex PCR, while the TCRdb copy is restricted to in-frame clones and leaves out a portion. The table lists over 50,000 clones, about 82% of them singletons, with 5% to 5.5% in the top ten. Input material: peripheral blood. Receptor source: a man between 65 and 85 years old with acute or convalescent COVID-19.

V is TRBV9 and J is TRBJ2-2; TRBD1 is a possible D gene (5 bases). The length of the CDR3 is 14 residues. Trimming shortened V by 7 bases and J by 4 bases, and 14 bases separated the two germline ends. Germline CDR1 SGDLS, CDR2 YYNGEE. CDR3 in DNA: TGTGCCAGCCGCGCAGGGCTGAGCACCGGGGAGCTGTTTTTT. This encodes CASRAGLSTGELFF.

The genes are TRBV5-8 and TRBJ2-7; no clear D gene. The length of the CDR3 is 14 residues. Germline CDR1 is SGHTS and CDR2 is YDEGEE. The V and J ends lost 0 bases and 0 bases respectively, with 7 bases between them. The CDR3 coding sequence is TGTGCCAGCAGCTTGGGAGATTCCTCCTACGAGCAGTACTTC. Translation gives CASSLGDSSYEQYF. Filled out from reference TRBV5-8 and TRBJ2-7, the complete variable domain reads EAGVTQSPTHLIKTRGQQATLRCSPISGHTSVYWYQQALGLGLQFLLWYDEGEERNRGNFPPRFSGRQFPNYSSELNVNALELEDSALYLCASSLGDSSYEQYFGPGTRLTVT.

CDR3 in amino acids: CASSLYTGPLYF. CDR3 bases: TGTGCCAGCAGCTTATATACAGGGCCATTGTACTTC. The J gene is TRBJ2-4, the V gene TRBV7-3; a possible D gene is TRBD1 (6 bases). Germline CDR1 reads SGHTA; CDR2 reads FQGTGA. V lost 2 bases, J lost 15 bases, and 14 bases lay in between. The CDR3 has 12 residues. Using reference TRBV7-3 and TRBJ2-4 for the parts outside the CDR3, the full variable domain is GAGVSQTPSNKVTEKGKYVELRCDPISGHTALYWYRQSLGQGPEFLIYFQGTGAADDSGLPNDRFFAVRPEGSVSTLKIQRTERGDSAVYLCASSLYTGPLYFGAGTRLSVL.

The rearrangement uses TRBV27 and TRBJ2-3, with TRBD2 matching 10 bases. This CDR3 has 15 amino acids. With 5 bases clipped from V and 4 bases from J, the junction kept 6 bases outside the gene matches. The germline gives CDR1 MNHEY, CDR2 SMNVEV (reference sequence). The CDR3 DNA is TGTGCCAGCAGTCGACTAGCGGGTTGGGCAGATACGCAGTATTTT. Protein: CASSRLAGWADTQYF.

This clone was counted between two and nine times. The chain recombines TRBV7-9 with TRBJ1-1; the D gene is possibly TRBD1 (6 bases). CDR1 is SEHNR, CDR2 FQNEAQ, per germline (reference sequence). V was clipped by 10 bases and J by 5 bases, with 17 bases between them. CDR3 length: 13 amino acids. CDR3 sequence: CATLRGAGTEAFF. The DNA of the CDR3 is TGTGCCACCCTTCGGGGGGCTGGGACTGAAGCTTTCTTT.

V is TRBV5-8 and J is TRBJ1-2; 8 bases align to TRBD1. The CDR3 has 14 residues. Germline V gives CDR1 SGHTS, CDR2 YDEGEE. Trimming removed 4 bases from V and 3 bases from J; junction bases left unmatched: 5. The DNA of the CDR3 is TGTGCCAGCAGCCCGACAGGGGTTCACTATGGCTACACCTTC. Encoded protein: CASSPTGVHYGYTF.

This rearrangement joins TRBV11-2 to TRBJ2-3; D gene ambiguous. CDR3 length: 15 residues. Trimming took 0 bases from V and 2 from J, leaving 9 bases between them. Germline CDR1 SGHAT, CDR2 FQNNGV. In DNA form, the CDR3 reads TGTGCCAGCAGCTTAGAGCACCCCTACACAGATACGCAGTATTTT. As protein: CASSLEHPYTDTQYF.

This clone turned up a few times. The rearrangement joins TRBV7-9 to TRBJ2-3; the match to TRBD1 covers 9 bases. Per the germline V gene, CDR1 is SEHNR and CDR2 is FQNEAQ (reference sequence). This CDR3 is 16 amino acids long. V trimming: 3 bases; J trimming: 0 bases; junction bases outside the gene matches: 4. Here the CDR3 DNA reads TGTGCCAGCAGCTTCGGGACAGGGATTAGCACAGATACGCAGTATTTT. As protein: CASSFGTGISTDTQYF.

This clone has a single count. The chain couples TRBV21-1 to TRBJ2-7; TRBD1, the table's D call, was not compared with the DNA. TRBV21-1 is described as a pseudogene. There are 13 residues in the CDR3. Here the CDR3 DNA reads TGTGCCAGCAGCTCACAGGAGACCAGGGCTGGGTACTTC. Its translation is CASSSQETRAGYF.

This rearrangement joins TRBV5-1 to TRBJ1-1, with no clear D. This CDR3 region has 15 residues. Germline CDR1 and CDR2: SGHRS and YFSETQ. V was pared by 0 bases and J by 1 base, with 10 bases between. CDR3 loop: CASSLDSPQNTEAFF. The CDR3 DNA is TGCGCCAGCAGCTTGGATTCCCCCCAGAACACTGAAGCTTTCTTT.

This clone has just one count. This chain links TRBV2 with TRBJ1-5; D is unclear. The V end was cut by 6 bases, the J end by 1 base, with 7 bases between. Per the germline V gene, CDR1 is SNHLY and CDR2 is FYNNEI. The CDR3 length is 13 residues. CDR3 residues: CASSRESNQPQHF. In nucleotides, the CDR3 is TGTGCCAGCAGCCGGGAAAGCAATCAGCCCCAGCATTTT.

For the CDR3, the DNA is TGTGCCAGCAGTTACTCGCAGGGGGAGCTGTTTTTT. Translating gives CASSYSQGELFF. The chain combines TRBV6-6 with TRBJ2-2; D remains unclear. V was trimmed by 0 bases and J by 8 bases, leaving 4 bases between them. The CDR3 totals 12 residues. Germline loops: CDR1 MNHNY, CDR2 SVGAGI (reference sequence).

The chain is built from TRBV11-2 and TRBJ2-5; the match to TRBD1 covers 8 bases. CDR1 is SGHAT and CDR2 is FQNNGV in the germline V gene. The CDR3 has 15 amino acids. Unmatched junction bases numbered 9, after V lost 5 bases and J lost 4 bases. CDR3 nucleotides: TGTGCCAGCAGCCCCGCAGGGGGCGTGGGAGAGACCCAGTACTTC. Its protein product is CASSPAGGVGETQYF. The whole variable domain, filled in from reference TRBV11-2 and TRBJ2-5, reads EAGVAQSPRYKIIEKRQSVAFWCNPISGHATLYWYQQILGQGPKLLIQFQNNGVVDDSQLPKDRFSAERLKGVDSTLKIQPAKLEDSAVYLCASSPAGGVGETQYFGPGTRLLVL.

The chain is built from TRBV28 and TRBJ2-3; 9 bases match TRBD1. The CDR3 is made up of 16 amino acids. Germline CDR1 is MDHEN and CDR2 is SYDVKM. After removal of 3 bases from V and 1 base from J, the junction contained 5 bases not matched to a gene. The CDR3 spells CASSFTQGAGTDTQYF. The CDR3 DNA reads as TGTGCCAGCAGTTTCACACAGGGGGCGGGCACAGATACGCAGTATTTT.

The rearrangement uses TRBV7-9 and TRBJ1-5, with TRBD1 as a possible D gene (5 bases). Trimming removed 3 bases at V and 2 bases at J, with 11 bases between. The CDR3 is 15 residues long. Germline V gives CDR1 SEHNR, CDR2 FQNEAQ (reference sequence). As DNA, the CDR3 is TGTGCCAGCAGCTTGGGACTGTACGGCAATCAGCCCCAGCATTTT. This encodes CASSLGLYGNQPQHF.

In regard to this clone: Other DNA sequences in the sample encode the same CDR3. This chain joins TRBV2 and TRBJ2-3; TRBD1 matches 10 bases. V gave up 6 bases and J gave up 3 bases; unmatched junction bases: 3. Germline values: CDR1 SNHLY, CDR2 FYNNEI. The CDR3 length is 14 residues. The CDR3 nucleotides are TGTGCCAGCAGCCGGGACAGGGGTACAGATACGCAGTATTTT. This gives the protein CASSRDRGTDTQYF.